The clone carrying this T cell receptor (beta chain) was found a few times. CDR1 and CDR2 (germline): SGHAT, FQNNGV. There are 15 residues in the CDR3. Trimming removed 0 bases at V and 5 bases at J, with 13 bases between. This sample is drawn from a study of blood T cells in healthy people across ages. Study background: The template switching approach captured approximately one barcoded beta molecule for every two T cells.

Primers used in a second PCR of about 7 to 12 cycles were a sample-barcoded 5' primer and a J-beta primer mix. TCRdb processed the 5' RACE reads anew with MiXCR; each CDR3 protein has one entry. This repertoire shows 750,000 or so distinct CDR3 sequences, around 25% found once; its top ten account for more than 7.5%. These sequences were also reported in another study, on T cells of mothers and their children. That study reports: In related and unrelated pairs alike, thymic selection shapes TCR recombination output, with inherited differences minor.

The clonotype comes from a boy between 10 and 17 years old in good health. Sequenced sample: blood. The V and J genes are TRBV11-2 and TRBJ1-2, with no clear D. CDR3 DNA sequence: TGTGCCAGCAGCTTAGATGGACCTCGGCTGTATGGCTACACCTTC. It yields the protein CASSLDGPRLYGYTF.